This record covers a single TCR beta chain. This sample was taken from a study of blood T cell repertoires in COVID-19. Study summary: COVID-19 samples, acute and convalescent, were from the United States, Italy and Spain. The analysed material was cDNA or gDNA that came from T cells, B-cell-depleted T cells, or PBMCs.

Authors' processing steps: Amplified reference gene primers provided the basis for estimating nucleated cell counts. Sequencing used immunoSEQ multiplex PCR; TCRdb keeps in-frame clones, though not all of them. D and trimming were read from the DNA, whereas the V and J calls and clone size are those reported in that table. The repertoire consists of about 190,000 clones, with around 86% occurring once and the leading ten covering about 6%. The CDR3 has 16 residues. Trimming took off 4 bases at V and 1 base at J, with 14 bases between the two ends. Germline V gives CDR1 SGDLS, CDR2 YYNGEE. The sample consisted of peripheral blood. The clonotype comes from a woman in her thirties or forties with acute or convalescent COVID-19. The chain employs TRBV9 and TRBJ2-2, with D perhaps TRBD2 (6 bases). CDR3: CASSFRGGVNTGELFF. CDR3 nucleotide sequence: TGTGCCAGCAGCTTTCGGGGCGGGGTGAACACCGGGGAGCTGTTTTTT.